This T cell receptor beta chain derives from a study of radiotherapy plus CTLA-4 blockade in lung cancer. Method: immunoSEQ multiplex PCR; TCRdb's copy keeps in-frame clones and lacks some. The table lists about 95,000 clones, roughly 85% of them singletons. Germline V gene lookup returns CDR1 KGHSH and CDR2 LQKENI. This CDR3 has 17 residues. The V end lost 3 bases, the J end lost 0 bases, and 17 bases lay between the germline ends. The specimen comprised peripheral blood, sampled from a patient treated with radiotherapy plus ipilimumab. The source of this sequence is a human donor with non-small cell lung cancer who had stable disease on radiotherapy plus ipilimumab. The J gene is TRBJ1-2, the V gene TRBV18; weak D call: TRBD1 (6 bases). CDR3 protein: CASSPQHGGQANYGYTF. The CDR3 DNA sequence: TGTGCCAGCTCACCCCAGCATGGGGGCCAAGCTAACTATGGCTACACCTTC.